This T cell receptor (beta chain) was profiled in a study of blood T cells in healthy people across ages. Study summary: About one barcoded beta molecule per two T cells was the capture yield of template switching. Study observations and caveats: Roughly linearly, TCR beta diversity per million T cells fell as age increased.

With 7 bases removed from V and 2 bases from J, the gap between germline ends came to 15 bases. The CDR3 totals 14 residues. The germline V gene encodes CDR1 ENHRY and CDR2 SYGVKD. About this clonotype: The antigen is unknown.

The authors ran a second PCR of 7 to 11 cycles using a sample-barcoded 5' primer and a J-beta primer mix. Each cDNA molecule received a tag from a template-switch adaptor that had 12 random nucleotides. Each CDR3 protein is one row after TCRdb ran MiXCR on the 5' RACE reads. Of around 800,000 distinct CDR3 sequences detected, 35% to 60% appear once; the ten largest clones hold about a sixth. Input material: blood. The sequence was obtained from an older man in good health. This chain uses TRBV10-3 with TRBJ2-7; D might be TRBD1 or TRBD2, each matching 5 bases. CDR3 bases: TGTGCCATCACCTCGTCGGGGCGAACCTACGAGCAGTACTTC. It translates to CAITSSGRTYEQYF.